This T cell receptor (beta chain) was identified in a study of blood T cell repertoires in COVID-19. Whole-study context: COVID-19 samples from acute and convalescent phases originated in the United States, Italy and Spain.

CDR1 is SGHAT and CDR2 is FQNNGV in the germline V gene. The CDR3 is 14 residues long. Trimming cost V 5 bases and J 4 bases, with 12 bases left between them. Original processing methods: Cell counts per sample came from amplifying reference gene primers. The repertoire was sequenced with immunoSEQ multiplex PCR; TCRdb's copy has only in-frame clones and lacks some. D and trimming were read from the DNA, whereas the V and J calls and clone size are those reported in that table. This sample carries around 200,000 clones, around 84% of them seen once, and the ten largest clones take 2.5% to 3%. V is TRBV11-2 and J is TRBJ1-3; D might be TRBD1 (5 bases). The clonotype was recovered from a man aged 40-50 years with active or convalescent COVID-19. Sequencing input: peripheral blood. The CDR3 is CASSPRRGGNTIYF. The CDR3 DNA is TGTGCCAGCAGCCCCAGAAGGGGAGGAAACACCATATATTTT.